The clone carrying this T cell receptor beta chain turned up a few times. These data originate in a study of shared clonotypes between healthy human individuals. V lost 3 bases and J lost 8; bases outside the gene matches: 10. The germline V gene has CDR1 WNHNN and CDR2 SYGVQD (reference sequence). There are 14 residues in the CDR3. Only in-frame clones appear in the TCRdb table, and some are missing; sequencing was by immunoSEQ multiplex PCR. The profile shows more than 2 million clones, roughly 96% of them singletons. This receptor was obtained from a man between 18 and 35 years old in good health. The specimen sequenced was naive CD4+ T cells sorted from blood. Noted subset: CD45RA+ positively selected. The V call is TRBV10-1, the J call TRBJ2-7; TRBD1 agrees at 7 bases. The CDR3, as DNA: TGCGCCAGCAGTGAACTCCGGGACAGTACAAAGCAGTACTTC. Amino acids: CASSELRDSTKQYF.